This TCR beta chain was sequenced for a study of blood T cell repertoires in COVID-19 (TCRdb year 2020). Regarding the complete study: Collaborator samples came from the United States, Italy and Spain and covered acute and convalescent phases of COVID-19. Deeply sampled blood TCRbeta repertoires from subjects exposed to, actively infected with, or recovered from COVID-19 were included in the dataset. A de-identified subject ID, COVID-19 status, age in years and sex were almost always included in the sample metadata. HLA class I and class II types, where available, came from metadata supplied by the sample provider rather than from assay-based typing. The repertoires were released in a freely available public database meant as a resource for research on the immune response to SARS-CoV-2. The prospective study material was composed of cDNA or gDNA derived from T cells, B-cell-depleted T cells, or PBMCs. The samples were drawn from two sources: the first 160 participants of the ongoing ImmuneRACE study, and some 1,300 subjects contributed by 6 global collaborators.

Collaborating institutions collected whole blood in K2EDTA tubes following their own protocols. Collaborator samples were shipped for TCRbeta analysis as frozen whole blood, isolated PBMCs, or DNA extracted from either sample type. Overall study outcomes, separate from this receptor: The amount of clinical and demographic metadata varied by source and participant and was provided uncurated.

The immunoSEQ Assay, a bias-controlled multiplex PCR, was used to amplify TCRbeta CDR3 regions from genomic DNA. The source study handled its data this way. The number of nucleated cells in each sample was estimated from the amplification of reference gene primers within the assay. To quantify the absolute abundance of each unique TCRbeta CDR3 rearrangement, sequence reads were collapsed and filtered. For each sample, productive Simpson clonality was calculated as the square root of Simpson's diversity index over productive rearrangements. The source is immuneACCESS, and TCRdb retained only in-frame sequences with V and J called. Part of the clones is not carried over; for the studies checked, unresolved V genes explain less than half of this, and the remainder is unexplained. From that table come the V and J calls and clone size; the DNA was used to work out D and trimming. Within this sample are 65,000 to 90,000 clones, with 65% to 85% of them counted one time only. 15% to 20% of the sample is taken by the ten largest.

Notes on this clone: Its antigen is currently not known. Base qualities are missing; no much larger clone stands one base away.

According to the germline V gene (reference sequence), CDR1 reads SGHNT and CDR2 reads YYREEE. Trimming removed 5 bases from V and 5 bases from J; the gene matches leave 8 bases unexplained. From its cysteine to its phenylalanine, the CDR3 spans 15 amino acids. Solely the CDR3 DNA is kept, with 45 bases framed from the first base. Sequences were obtained from peripheral blood. Recombination connected TRBV5-4 to TRBJ2-2, with TRBD1 matching 8 junction bases. The clonotype was recovered from a man between 70 and 80 years old with active or convalescent COVID-19. The nucleotide sequence is TGTGCCAGCAGACGTCTGGACAGGGATACCGGGGAGCTGTTTTTT. Its translation reads: CASRRLDRDTGELFF. The full variable domain, completed from the reference TRBV5-4 and TRBJ2-2 proteins outside the CDR3, reads ETGVTQSPTHLIKTRGQQVTLRCSSQSGHNTVSWYQQALGQGPQFIFQYYREEENGRGNFPPRFSGLQFPNYSSELNVNALELDDSALYLCASRRLDRDTGELFFGEGSRLTVL.